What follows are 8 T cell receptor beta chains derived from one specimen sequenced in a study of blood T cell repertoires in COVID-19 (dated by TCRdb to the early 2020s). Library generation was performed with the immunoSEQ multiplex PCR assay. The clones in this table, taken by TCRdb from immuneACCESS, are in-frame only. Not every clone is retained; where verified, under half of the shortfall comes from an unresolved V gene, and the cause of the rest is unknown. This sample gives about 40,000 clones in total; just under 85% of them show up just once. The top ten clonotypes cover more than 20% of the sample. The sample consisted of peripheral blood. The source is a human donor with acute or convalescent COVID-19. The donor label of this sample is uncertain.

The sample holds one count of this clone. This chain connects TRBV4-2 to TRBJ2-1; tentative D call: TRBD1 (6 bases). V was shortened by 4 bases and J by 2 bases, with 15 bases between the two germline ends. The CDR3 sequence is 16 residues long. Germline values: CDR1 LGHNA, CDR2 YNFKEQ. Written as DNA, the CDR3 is TGTGCCAGCAGCCCACAGGGTAAAGGACCCTACAATGAGCAGTTCTTC. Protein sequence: CASSPQGKGPYNEQFF.

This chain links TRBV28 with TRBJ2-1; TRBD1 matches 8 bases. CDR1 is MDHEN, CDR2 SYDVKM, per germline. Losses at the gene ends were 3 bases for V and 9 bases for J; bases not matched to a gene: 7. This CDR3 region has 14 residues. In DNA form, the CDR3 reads TGTGCCAGCAGTTTCCTCCAGGGGGCCGGTGAGCAGTTCTTC. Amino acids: CASSFLQGAGEQFF. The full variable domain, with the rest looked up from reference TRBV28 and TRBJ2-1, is DVKVTQSSRYLVKRTGEKVFLECVQDMDHENMFWYRQDPGLGLRLIYFSYDVKMKEKGDIPEGYSVSREKKERFSLILESASTNQTSMYLCASSFLQGAGEQFFGPGTRLTVL.

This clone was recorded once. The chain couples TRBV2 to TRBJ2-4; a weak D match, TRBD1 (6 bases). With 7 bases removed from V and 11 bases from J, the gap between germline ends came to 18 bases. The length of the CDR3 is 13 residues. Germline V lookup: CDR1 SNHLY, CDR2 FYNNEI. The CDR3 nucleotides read TGTGCCAGCACTCTCGAGGGACAACACCTTCAGTACTTC. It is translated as CASTLEGQHLQYF. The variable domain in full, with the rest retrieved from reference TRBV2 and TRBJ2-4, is EPEVTQTPSHQVTQMGQEVILRCVPISNHLYFYWYRQILGQKVEFLVSFYNNEISEKSEIFDDQFSVERPDGSNFTLKIRSTKLEDSAMYFCASTLEGQHLQYFGAGTRLSVL.

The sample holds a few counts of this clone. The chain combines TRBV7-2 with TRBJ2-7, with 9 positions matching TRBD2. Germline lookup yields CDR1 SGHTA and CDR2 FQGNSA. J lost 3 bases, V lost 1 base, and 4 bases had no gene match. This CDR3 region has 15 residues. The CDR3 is CASSLEGRGGYEQYF. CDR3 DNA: TGTGCCAGCAGCTTAGAAGGGCGGGGGGGCTACGAGCAGTACTTC. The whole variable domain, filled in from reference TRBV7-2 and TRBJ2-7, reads GAGVSQSPSNKVTEKGKDVELRCDPISGHTALYWYRQSLGQGLEFLIYFQGNSAPDKSGLPSDRFSAERTGGSVSTLTIQRTQQEDSAVYLCASSLEGRGGYEQYFGPGTRLTVT.

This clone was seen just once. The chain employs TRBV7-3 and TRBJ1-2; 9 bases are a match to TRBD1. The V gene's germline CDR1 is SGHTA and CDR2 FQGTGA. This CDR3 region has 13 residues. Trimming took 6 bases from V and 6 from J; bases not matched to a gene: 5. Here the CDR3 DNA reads TGTGCCAGCAGTCAACAGGGGGCGAATGGCTACACCTTC. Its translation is CASSQQGANGYTF.

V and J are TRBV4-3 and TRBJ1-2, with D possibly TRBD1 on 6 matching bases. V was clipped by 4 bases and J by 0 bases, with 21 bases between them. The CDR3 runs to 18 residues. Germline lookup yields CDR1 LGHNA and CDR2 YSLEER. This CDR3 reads CASSLSLPGHLSNYGYTF. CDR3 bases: TGCGCCAGCAGCCTAAGCCTTCCGGGACACCTCTCTAACTATGGCTACACCTTC.

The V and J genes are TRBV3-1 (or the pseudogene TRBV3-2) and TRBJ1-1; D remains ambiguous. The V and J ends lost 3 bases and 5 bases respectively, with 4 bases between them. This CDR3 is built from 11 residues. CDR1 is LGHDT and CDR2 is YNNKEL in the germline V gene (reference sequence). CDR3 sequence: CASSHSTEAFF. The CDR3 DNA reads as TGTGCCAGCAGCCACAGTACTGAAGCTTTCTTT.

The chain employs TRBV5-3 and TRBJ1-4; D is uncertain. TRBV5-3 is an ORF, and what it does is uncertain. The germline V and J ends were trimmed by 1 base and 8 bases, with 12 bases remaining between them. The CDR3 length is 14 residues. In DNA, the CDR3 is TGTGCCAGAAGCTTGCGGGGTTTGCGGGAAAAACTGTTTTTT. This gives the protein CARSLRGLREKLFF.